This T cell receptor (beta chain) is drawn from a study of shared clonotypes between healthy human individuals. Study context: Per donor, three plates held CD4 naive cells, three held CD4 memory, two held CD8 naive and one held CD8 memory.

Whole-study findings and limits: Although depth was large, rarefaction showed that sequencing of the sorted subsets was incomplete. It was the non-shared clonotypes that had lower generation probabilities than clonotypes shared by all four donors.

As to this clone: Antigen specificity is unknown.

An assay was performed, and its level was deep. Produced via immunoSEQ multiplex PCR; TCRdb's table is partial and in-frame only. The table records roughly 2.2 million clones, roughly 90% of them present only once. CDR1 is SGHTA and CDR2 is FQGNSA in the germline V gene. The CDR3 is 15 amino acids. Trimming took off 5 bases at V and 1 base at J, with 12 bases between the two ends. The origin of this receptor is a man between 18 and 29 years old in good health. Some clones in this sample may be carry-over from other donors' samples. This chain uses TRBV7-2 with TRBJ1-5; D gene uncertain. Sequencing was done on a sample of naive CD4+ T cells from PBMCs. The sample's subset: CD45RA+ positively selected. The CDR3, as DNA: TGTGCCAGCAGCCCGCTGGGGTGGAGCAATCAGCCCCAGCATTTT. Protein product: CASSPLGWSNQPQHF.